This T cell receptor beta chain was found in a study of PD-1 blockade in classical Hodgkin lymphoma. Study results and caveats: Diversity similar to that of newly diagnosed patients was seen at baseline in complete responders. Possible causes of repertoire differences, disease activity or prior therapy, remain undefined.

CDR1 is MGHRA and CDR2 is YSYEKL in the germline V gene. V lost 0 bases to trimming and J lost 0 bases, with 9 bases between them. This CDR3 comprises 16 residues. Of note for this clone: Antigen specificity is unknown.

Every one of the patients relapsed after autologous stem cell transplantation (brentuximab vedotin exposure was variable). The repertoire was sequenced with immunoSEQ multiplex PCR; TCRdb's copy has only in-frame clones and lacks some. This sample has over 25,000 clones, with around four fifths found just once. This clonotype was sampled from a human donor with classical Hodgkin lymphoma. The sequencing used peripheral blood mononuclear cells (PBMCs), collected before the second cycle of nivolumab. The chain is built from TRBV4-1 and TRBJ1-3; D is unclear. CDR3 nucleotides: TGCGCCAGCAGCCAAGATCCGGCAGCCTCTGGAAACACCATATATTTT. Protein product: CASSQDPAASGNTIYF.